One T cell receptor (beta chain) is described in this entry. The antigen remains unidentified. V trimming: 7 bases; J trimming: 8 bases; junction bases outside the gene matches: 4. The germline V gene encodes CDR1 MNHNS and CDR2 SASEGT. The CDR3 is 14 residues long. The PCR ran on 60 Vbeta and 13 Jbeta primers. Using immunoSEQ multiplex PCR, the repertoire was profiled, and TCRdb retains in-frame clones only, with some absent. Of about 120,000 clones in the sample, 65% to 80% are singletons; the top ten hold roughly 3%. This record comes from a study of cytomegalovirus exposure and HLA in healthy donors. Whole-study results and caveats: Among TCR sequences, most were rare, though some public TCRs appeared in many donors.

This chain connects TRBV6-1 to TRBJ2-4, with TRBD2 matching over 14 bases. The sequencing sample was made of PBMCs. The TCR was taken from a woman aged 35 to 49 in good health and CMV-seropositive. CDR3 sequence reads: CASKGTSGSYIQYF. The CDR3 nucleotides are TGTGCCAGCAAGGGGACTAGCGGGAGTTACATTCAGTACTTC.